This is a list of T cell receptor beta chains from one sample in a study of cytomegalovirus exposure and HLA in healthy donors. Method: immunoSEQ multiplex PCR; TCRdb's copy keeps in-frame clones and lacks some. The data show under 250,000 clones, around four fifths seen once. The material sequenced was PBMCs. The receptor source for this set is a woman younger than 30 in good health and CMV-seronegative. CDR3s include the opening cysteine and the closing phenylalanine or tryptophan. D genes are given only for firm matches. Some rows mark clone size as missing; the rest say once, few, many or name a class of expanded clone.

CDR3aa | CDR3nt | d_gene | v_gene | abundance | j_gene
CASSPPDSNQPQHF | TGCGCCAGCAGCCCCCCCGACAGCAATCAGCCCCAGCATTTT | . | TRBV4-1 | many | TRBJ1-5
CASRGPNEDSPLHF | TGTGCCAGCAGGGGGCCCAACGAGGACTCACCCCTCCACTTT | . | TRBV27 | . | TRBJ1-6
CASSPDRAYGYTF | TGTGCCAGCAGCCCGGACAGGGCCTATGGCTACACCTTC | TRBD1 | TRBV11-2 | . | TRBJ1-2
CASSLTGLGNQPQHF | TGCGCCAGCAGCTTGACAGGGTTGGGCAATCAGCCCCAGCATTTT | . | TRBV5-1 | . | TRBJ1-5
CASSFAYEQYF | TGTGCCAGCAGTTTCGCGTACGAGCAGTACTTC | . | TRBV28 | few | TRBJ2-7
CAWSETQGGNQPQHF | TGTGCCTGGAGTGAAACACAGGGTGGCAATCAGCCCCAGCATTTT | . | TRBV30 | . | TRBJ1-5
CASSGGTANTEAFF | TGCGCCAGCAGCGGCGGGACGGCGAACACTGAAGCTTTCTTT | . | TRBV5-1 | . | TRBJ1-1
CSVERGRGGGDTQYF | TGCAGCGTTGAAAGGGGCCGGGGGGGCGGAGATACGCAGTATTTT | TRBD2 | TRBV29-1 | once | TRBJ2-3
CAWSTQAITGELFF | TGTGCCTGGAGTACCCAGGCTATCACCGGGGAGCTGTTTTTT | . | TRBV30 | few | TRBJ2-2
CASSLAPNTEAFF | TGTGCCAGCAGCTTGGCTCCGAACACTGAAGCTTTCTTT | . | TRBV5-6 | . | TRBJ1-1
CASSLTGGMDEQFF | TGCGCCAGCAGCTTGACAGGGGGCATGGATGAGCAGTTCTTC | TRBD1 | TRBV5-1 | . | TRBJ2-1
CASSFLAGNQPQHF | TGTGCCAGCAGTTTTCTAGCGGGGAATCAGCCCCAGCATTTT | . | TRBV27 | . | TRBJ1-5
CASSQGWNTIYF | TGTGCCAGCAGCCAAGGTTGGAACACCATATATTTT | . | TRBV14 | . | TRBJ1-3
CSVEHNEQFF | TGCAGCGTTGAGCACAATGAGCAGTTCTTC | . | TRBV29-1 | . | TRBJ2-1
CASSLQGRLSYTF | TGTGCCAGCAGCCTACAGGGGAGGCTGAGCTACACCTTC | TRBD1 | TRBV7-8 | . | TRBJ1-2
CASSMTGTGGQPQHF | TGTGCCAGCAGCATGACCGGGACAGGGGGTCAGCCCCAGCATTTT | TRBD1 | TRBV9 | . | TRBJ1-5
CASSLALTNSGNTIYF | TGCGCCAGCAGCTTGGCCTTGACAAACTCTGGAAACACCATATATTTT | . | TRBV5-1 | once | TRBJ1-3
CASSLRGSANEKLFF | TGTGCCAGCAGTTTAAGGGGATCAGCTAATGAAAAACTGTTTTTT | . | TRBV28 | . | TRBJ1-4
CASSDGQTSNQPQHF | TGTGCCAGCAGTGACGGACAGACAAGCAATCAGCCCCAGCATTTT | . | TRBV6-1 | many | TRBJ1-5
CSGGEADTQYF | TGCAGCGGAGGGGAGGCAGATACGCAGTATTTT | . | TRBV29-1 | . | TRBJ2-3
CASVGWTEAFF | TGTGCCAGCGTAGGTTGGACTGAAGCTTTCTTT | . | TRBV2 | once | TRBJ1-1
CASSGYSSGANVLTF | TGTGCCAGCAGTGGTTACAGTTCCGGGGCCAACGTCCTGACTTTC | . | TRBV25-1 | . | TRBJ2-6